The rows below give T cell receptor beta chains drawn from one sample of a study of cytomegalovirus exposure and HLA in healthy donors. Generated by immunoSEQ multiplex PCR, the TCRdb table keeps only in-frame clones and is missing some. The sample lists about 98,000 clones; 55% to 75% were seen once. Sample: PBMCs. The receptor source for this set is a man in his fifties in good health and CMV-seronegative. Each CDR3 is given without its conserved first and last residue.

cdr3_aa: SVETWTGTIYGYT
v_call: TRBV29-1

cdr3_aa: ASSRSDRDNEKLF
v_call: TRBV4-3

cdr3_aa: ASSLVGQGSEQY
v_call: TRBV7-9

cdr3_aa: ASSPGQGSYEQY
v_call: TRBV5-4

cdr3_aa: AWSTGAGNTIY
v_call: TRBV30

cdr3_aa: ASSGDRAVVQPQH
v_call: TRBV2

cdr3_aa: ASSVGLAGGRPYEQY
v_call: TRBV9

cdr3_aa: ASSPKGSGASTDTQY
v_call: TRBV5-4

cdr3_aa: ASSLSARIQETQY
v_call: TRBV10-2

cdr3_aa: ASSSWTGDSRNTEAF
v_call: TRBV5-4

cdr3_aa: ASSFHRGQPQH
v_call: TRBV7-2

cdr3_aa: ASTGGGTGSNQPQH
v_call: TRBV28

cdr3_aa: ASSGAIQAY
v_call: TRBV2

cdr3_aa: AIRSIASYEQY
v_call: TRBV10-3

cdr3_aa: ASSIELAHASETQY
v_call: TRBV19

cdr3_aa: ASSFRQSSYGTIY
v_call: TRBV7-9

cdr3_aa: ASSELGGGYT
v_call: TRBV2

cdr3_aa: ASSQRLAGGTDTQY
v_call: TRBV4-2

cdr3_aa: ASSWRPGHSEAF
v_call: TRBV7-2

cdr3_aa: ASSSQGASGNTIY
v_call: TRBV5-4

cdr3_aa: ATSVLQGARTEAF
v_call: TRBV25-1

cdr3_aa: ASSHGQADQPQH
v_call: TRBV19

cdr3_aa: ASSTNRGVDYGYT
v_call: TRBV28

cdr3_aa: ASSQEYWTDDTYEQY
v_call: TRBV14

cdr3_aa: AGSPDRGNEQF
v_call: TRBV7-7

cdr3_aa: ASSLNTGIGELF
v_call: TRBV27

cdr3_aa: ASRGGAIDTQY
v_call: TRBV4-3

cdr3_aa: ASSLVESRELF
v_call: TRBV7-2

cdr3_aa: SALEDTQY
v_call: TRBV20-1

cdr3_aa: ASSLVGTGYNYGYT
v_call: TRBV5-6

cdr3_aa: ASSLQTVSSTDTQY
v_call: TRBV18

cdr3_aa: ASSSVAGRTHNEQF
v_call: TRBV19

cdr3_aa: ASSQGLGGYEQY
v_call: TRBV14

cdr3_aa: ASSFGGGHQPQH
v_call: TRBV5-6

cdr3_aa: ASSSAGGGAYEQY
v_call: TRBV28

cdr3_aa: ASGPPGQGDTEAF
v_call: TRBV9

cdr3_aa: ASSLETGHQETQY
v_call: TRBV5-8

cdr3_aa: ASSLRRTGDTEAF
v_call: TRBV5-4

cdr3_aa: ASSSRSPGGNTIY
v_call: TRBV28

cdr3_aa: ASSLASNTGELF
v_call: TRBV7-2

cdr3_aa: ASIRAGPRLEQY
v_call: TRBV7-8

cdr3_aa: ASSDPGQVNTEAF
v_call: TRBV6-4

cdr3_aa: ASSGLQGTGELF
v_call: TRBV9

cdr3_aa: ASSSQGGAMNTEAF
v_call: TRBV5-1

cdr3_aa: ASSYSTGAGNEQF
v_call: TRBV6-5

cdr3_aa: ASSITDPVAKLF
v_call: TRBV19

cdr3_aa: ASSPISLAGGHEQY
v_call: TRBV5-1

cdr3_aa: ASSSTTGIVDTIY
v_call: TRBV28

cdr3_aa: ATRRGLNTEAF
v_call: TRBV6-1

cdr3_aa: ASSSTGDNSPLH
v_call: TRBV7-9

cdr3_aa: ASSDSGLAGTQY
v_call: TRBV6-4

cdr3_aa: ASSDDRLDPPDTQY
v_call: TRBV6-1

cdr3_aa: ASKGGQGAYGYT
v_call: TRBV27

cdr3_aa: ASSVATTVLGTSGTSTDTQY
v_call: TRBV9

cdr3_aa: ATSRSGLAGKETQY
v_call: TRBV15

cdr3_aa: ASSSGQGMREQY
v_call: TRBV19

cdr3_aa: ASSVSGGTYNSPLH
v_call: TRBV9

cdr3_aa: ASSILATGANVLT
v_call: TRBV19

cdr3_aa: ASSLRGQGPPLSYEQY
v_call: TRBV27